The present entry profiles one T cell receptor beta chain with its context. This sample was taken from a study of beta chain features in type 1 diabetes. The CDR3 spans 13 residues. V dropped 5 bases and J dropped 4 bases, with 10 bases sitting between them. The germline V gene has CDR1 SGHTA and CDR2 FQGTGA. Every isolated RNA sample was fully reverse transcribed, so sequencing captured expressed TCRB transcripts. Some clones are missing from TCRdb's copy, which holds only in-frame ones; the method was immunoSEQ multiplex PCR. The sample gives hundreds of thousands of clones, roughly 15% of which show up once; 0.09% to 0.095% is in the top ten.

This chain links TRBV7-3 with TRBJ2-3, with D perhaps matching TRBD1 or TRBD2 (6 bases each). Specimen: naive CD4+ T cells from blood. The sequence came from a man younger than 35 in good health. The CDR3 here is CASSDGGPDTQYF. CDR3 nucleotide sequence: TGTGCCAGCAGCGACGGGGGCCCAGATACGCAGTATTTT.